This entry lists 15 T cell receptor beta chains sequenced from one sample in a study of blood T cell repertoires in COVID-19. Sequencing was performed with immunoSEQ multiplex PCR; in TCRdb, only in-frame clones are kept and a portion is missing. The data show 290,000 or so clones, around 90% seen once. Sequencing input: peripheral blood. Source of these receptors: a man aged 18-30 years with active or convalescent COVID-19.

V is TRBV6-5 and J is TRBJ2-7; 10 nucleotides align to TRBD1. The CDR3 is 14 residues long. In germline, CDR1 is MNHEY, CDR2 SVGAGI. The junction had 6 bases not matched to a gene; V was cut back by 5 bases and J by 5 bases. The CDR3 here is CASSHGTGDHEQYF. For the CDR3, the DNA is TGTGCCAGCAGTCACGGGACAGGGGACCACGAGCAGTACTTC.

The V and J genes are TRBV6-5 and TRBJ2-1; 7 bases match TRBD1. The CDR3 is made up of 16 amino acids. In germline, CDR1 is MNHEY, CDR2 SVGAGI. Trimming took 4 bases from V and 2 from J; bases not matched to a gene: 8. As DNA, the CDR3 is TGTGCCAGCAGTTCGCGGACAGGTTCAACCTACAATGAGCAGTTCTTC. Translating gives CASSSRTGSTYNEQFF.

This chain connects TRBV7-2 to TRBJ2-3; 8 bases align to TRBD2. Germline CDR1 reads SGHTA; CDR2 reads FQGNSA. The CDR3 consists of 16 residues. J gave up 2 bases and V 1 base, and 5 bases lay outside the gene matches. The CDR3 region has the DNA TGTGCCAGCAGCTTAGTTTTTAGCGGGGTCACAGATACGCAGTATTTT. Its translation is CASSLVFSGVTDTQYF.

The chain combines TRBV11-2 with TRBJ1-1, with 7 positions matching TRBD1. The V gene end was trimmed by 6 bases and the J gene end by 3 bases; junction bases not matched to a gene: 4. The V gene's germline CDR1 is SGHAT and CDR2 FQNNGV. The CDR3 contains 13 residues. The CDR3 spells CASSFQGDTEAFF. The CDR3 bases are TGTGCCAGCAGTTTCCAGGGGGACACTGAAGCTTTCTTT.

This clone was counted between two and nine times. The CDR3 sequence: CASSEERTANYGYTF. CDR3 DNA: TGTGCCAGCAGTGAAGAGAGGACAGCTAACTATGGCTACACCTTC. The chain recombines TRBV2 with TRBJ1-2; D is possibly TRBD1 (6 bases). Germline-derived CDR1 and CDR2 are SNHLY and FYNNEI. The V and J ends lost 1 base and 0 bases respectively, with 9 bases between them. The CDR3 loop spans 15 amino acids. Filled out from reference TRBV2 and TRBJ1-2, the complete variable domain reads EPEVTQTPSHQVTQMGQEVILRCVPISNHLYFYWYRQILGQKVEFLVSFYNNEISEKSEIFDDQFSVERPDGSNFTLKIRSTKLEDSAMYFCASSEERTANYGYTFGSGTRLTVV.

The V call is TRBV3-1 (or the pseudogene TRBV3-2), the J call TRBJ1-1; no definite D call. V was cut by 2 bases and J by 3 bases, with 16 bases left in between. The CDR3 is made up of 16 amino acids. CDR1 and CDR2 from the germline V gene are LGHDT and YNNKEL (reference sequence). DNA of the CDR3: TGTGCCAGCAGCCAAATACAAGATTACGGGGACACTGAAGCTTTCTTT. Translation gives CASSQIQDYGDTEAFF.

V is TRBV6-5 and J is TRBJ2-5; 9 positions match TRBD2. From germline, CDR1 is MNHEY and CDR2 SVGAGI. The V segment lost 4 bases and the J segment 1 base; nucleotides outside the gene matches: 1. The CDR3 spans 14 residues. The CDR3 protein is CASSLAGAQETQYF. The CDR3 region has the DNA TGTGCCAGCAGTTTAGCGGGGGCCCAAGAGACCCAGTACTTC.

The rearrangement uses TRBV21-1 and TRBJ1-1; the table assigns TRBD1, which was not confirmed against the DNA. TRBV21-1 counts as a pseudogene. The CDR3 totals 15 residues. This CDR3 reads CASSHHMDMNTEAFF. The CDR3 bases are TGTGCCAGCAGCCATCATATGGACATGAACACTGAAGCTTTCTTT.

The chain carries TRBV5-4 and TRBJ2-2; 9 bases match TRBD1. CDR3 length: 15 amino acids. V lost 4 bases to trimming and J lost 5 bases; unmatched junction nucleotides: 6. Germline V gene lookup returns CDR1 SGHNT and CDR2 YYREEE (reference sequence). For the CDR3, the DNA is TGTGCCAGCAGCACAGGGACAGGGTCTACCGGGGAGCTGTTTTTT. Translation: CASSTGTGSTGELFF.

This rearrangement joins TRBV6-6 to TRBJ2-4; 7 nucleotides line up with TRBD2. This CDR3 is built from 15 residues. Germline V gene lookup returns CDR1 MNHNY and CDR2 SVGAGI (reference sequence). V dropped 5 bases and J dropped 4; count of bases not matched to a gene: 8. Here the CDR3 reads CASSPTAGGKNIQYF. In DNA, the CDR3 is TGTGCCAGCAGTCCAACTGCCGGGGGGAAAAACATTCAGTACTTC.

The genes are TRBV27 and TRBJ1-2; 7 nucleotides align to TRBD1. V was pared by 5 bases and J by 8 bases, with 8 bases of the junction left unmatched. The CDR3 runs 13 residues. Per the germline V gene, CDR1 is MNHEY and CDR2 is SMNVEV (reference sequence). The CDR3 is CASSTGVLEGYTF. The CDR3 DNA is TGTGCCAGCAGTACAGGGGTTCTAGAAGGCTACACCTTC.

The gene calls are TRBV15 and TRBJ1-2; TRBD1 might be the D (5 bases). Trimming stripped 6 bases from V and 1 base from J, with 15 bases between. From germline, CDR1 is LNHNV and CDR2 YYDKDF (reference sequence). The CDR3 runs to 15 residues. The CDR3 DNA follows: TGTGCCACCAGTGAAACAGGAACCGTTAACTATGGCTACACCTTC. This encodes CATSETGTVNYGYTF.

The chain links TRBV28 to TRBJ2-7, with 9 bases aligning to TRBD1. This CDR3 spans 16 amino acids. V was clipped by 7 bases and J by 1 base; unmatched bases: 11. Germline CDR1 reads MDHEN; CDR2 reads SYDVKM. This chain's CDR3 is CASTNSRTGDSYEQYF. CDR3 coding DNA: TGTGCCAGCACCAATAGCCGGACAGGGGATTCCTACGAGCAGTACTTC.

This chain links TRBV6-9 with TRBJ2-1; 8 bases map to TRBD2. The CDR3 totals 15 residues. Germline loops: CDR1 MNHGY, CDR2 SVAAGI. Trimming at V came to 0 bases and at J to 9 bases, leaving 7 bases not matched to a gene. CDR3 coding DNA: TGTGCCAGCAGTTATTCGTCCGGGGGGGCTGGTGAGCAGTTCTTC. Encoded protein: CASSYSSGGAGEQFF.

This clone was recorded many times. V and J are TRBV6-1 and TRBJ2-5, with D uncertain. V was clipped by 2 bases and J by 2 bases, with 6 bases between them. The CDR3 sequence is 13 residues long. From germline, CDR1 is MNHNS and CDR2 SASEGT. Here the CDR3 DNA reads TGTGCCAGCAGTGAATCCGAGCAAGAGACCCAGTACTTC. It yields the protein CASSESEQETQYF.